This paragraph reports one TCR beta chain. Method: immunoSEQ multiplex PCR; TCRdb's copy keeps in-frame clones and lacks some. The sample has about 15,000 clones, under 80% seen once. V shed 6 bases and J 2 bases; nucleotides not matched to a gene: 8. CDR1 is MNHNY and CDR2 is SVGAGI in the germline V gene (reference sequence). This CDR3 is built from 15 residues. This record belongs to a study of T cells after somatic rescue of genetic block. V is TRBV6-6 and J is TRBJ2-5; 8 bases are shared with TRBD1. The clonotype originates from a man in his late teens or twenties. The sequencing input was peripheral blood mononuclear cells (PBMCs). The CDR3 sequence is CASSIPGQAQETQYF. CDR3 sequence (DNA): TGTGCCAGCAGCATTCCGGGACAGGCTCAAGAGACCCAGTACTTC.